This entry describes one T cell receptor (beta chain). These data come from a study of blood T cell repertoires in COVID-19. As for the study in general: Sites in the United States, Italy and Spain provided acute and convalescent COVID-19 samples. The cDNA or gDNA used as material had been derived from T cells, B-cell-depleted T cells, or PBMCs.

Per the study methods: It was from reference gene primer amplification that nucleated cell counts were estimated. Some clones are missing from TCRdb's copy, which holds only in-frame ones; the method was immunoSEQ multiplex PCR. D and trimming come from the DNA, and the V and J calls and clone size come from that table. The data hold 55,000 to 75,000 clones, with approximately 84% observed a single time. The Seattle patients, enrolled during active infection, were followed longitudinally. Unmatched junction bases numbered 7, after V lost 3 bases and J lost 2 bases. From germline, CDR1 is SQVTM and CDR2 ANQGSEA. CDR3 length: 17 amino acids.

The source is a man aged 55 to 70 with COVID-19, enrolled during active disease. This chain uses TRBV29-1 with TRBJ2-5; 15 nucleotides match TRBD2. Source material: peripheral blood. The CDR3 bases are TGCAGCGTTGATCTTGGGGGACTAGCGGGAGGACAAGAGACCCAGTACTTC. This codes for CSVDLGGLAGGQETQYF.